The clone carrying this T cell receptor (beta chain) has a single count. Original processing notes: Estimation of nucleated cell counts was performed using reference gene primer amplification. The assay was immunoSEQ multiplex PCR, and TCRdb's table has in-frame clones only and misses some. That table gives V, J and clone size, and the DNA gave D and trimming. The sample carries 390,000 or so clones, around 87% recorded once. This entry belongs to a study of blood T cell repertoires in COVID-19. Study overall: Both acute and convalescent COVID-19 samples were obtained from the United States, Italy and Spain. PBMCs, B-cell-depleted T cells, or T cells were the source of the cDNA or gDNA that made up the material.

This CDR3 is 14 amino acids long. CDR1 is SGHTA and CDR2 is FQGTGA in the germline V gene. V was clipped by 2 bases and J by 6 bases; unmatched bases: 5. The chain recombines TRBV7-3 with TRBJ2-3, with TRBD2 matching over 7 bases. Material: peripheral blood. The receptor was derived from a woman under 40 with COVID-19, enrolled during active disease. CDR3 loop: CASSLSGGGDTQYF. The DNA for the CDR3 is TGTGCCAGCAGCTTATCGGGAGGAGGGGATACGCAGTATTTT.